Each of the 16 T cell receptor beta chains below was sequenced from the same sample in a study of T-cell reconstitution after alpha-beta-depleted transplantation in children. The library targeted TCRbeta and was prepared with unique molecular identifiers. MiXCR, run by TCRdb on the PCR reads, gives a single entry per CDR3 protein. The table lists around 94,000 distinct CDR3 sequences, roughly 7.2% of them singletons. The sample was PBMCs, taken before TCRalphabeta/CD19-depleted stem cell transplant. All receptors come from a boy aged 2 to 9 with acute lymphoblastic leukemia, due to receive a stem cell transplant.

This clonotype appeared a single time. The missing conserved phenylalanine or tryptophan at the end of this CDR3 makes a read error likely. V usage is TRBV20-1 and J usage is TRBJ1-5; 9 nucleotides match TRBD1. Trimming removed 5 bases from V and 0 bases from J; junction bases left unmatched: 11. The CDR3 sequence is 17 residues long. Looked up from germline, CDR1 is DFQATT and CDR2 is SNEGSKA (reference sequence). This CDR3 reads CSASLRTGVYSNQPQHV. In DNA form, the CDR3 reads TGCAGTGCTTCCCTGAGGACAGGGGTATATAGCAATCAGCCCCAGCATGTT.

The DNA for the CDR3 is TGTGCCAGCAGCCCAGACAGGGGCCTCTATGGCTACACCTTC. This sequence encodes CASSPDRGLYGYTF. This sequence joins TRBV7-9 and TRBJ1-2, with 8 positions matching TRBD1. V lost 5 bases to trimming and J lost 4 bases; unmatched junction nucleotides: 6. Germline V gene data show CDR1 as SEHNR and CDR2 as FQNEAQ (reference sequence). CDR3 size: 14 residues. Based on the CDR3 plus reference TRBV7-9 and TRBJ1-2, the full variable domain is DTGVSQNPRHKITKRGQNVTFRCDPISEHNRLYWYRQTLGQGPEFLTYFQNEAQLEKSRLLSDRFSAERPKGSFSTLEIQRTEQGDSAMYLCASSPDRGLYGYTFGSGTRLTVV.

This clonotype was counted at least ten times. The V and J genes are TRBV18 and TRBJ1-1, with D unclear. Germline V gene sequence: CDR1 KGHSH, CDR2 LQKENI. The CDR3 totals 13 residues. The V end lost 3 bases, the J end lost 1 base, and 6 bases lay between the germline ends. The CDR3 DNA is TGTGCCAGCTCACCTAGTACGAACACTGAAGCTTTCTTT. Protein sequence: CASSPSTNTEAFF.

This clonotype was detected ten times or more. The genes are TRBV11-2 and TRBJ2-5; perhaps D is TRBD1 or TRBD2 (5 bases each). In germline, CDR1 is SGHAT, CDR2 FQNNGV. The ends were cut back, 1 base at V and 3 bases at J, with 12 bases in the middle. CDR3 length equals 15 residues. CDR3 DNA: TGTGCCAGCAGCTTAGTAACGGGACCCAAAGAGACCCAGTACTTC. Translation: CASSLVTGPKETQYF. The full variable domain, its missing parts supplied by reference TRBV11-2 and TRBJ2-5, is EAGVAQSPRYKIIEKRQSVAFWCNPISGHATLYWYQQILGQGPKLLIQFQNNGVVDDSQLPKDRFSAERLKGVDSTLKIQPAKLEDSAVYLCASSLVTGPKETQYFGPGTRLLVL.

By share of the sample, this clonotype is medium-sized (0.01 to 0.1%). This chain connects TRBV5-1 to TRBJ2-3; TRBD1 matches at 10 bases. From germline, CDR1 is SGHRS and CDR2 YFSETQ. J gave up 3 bases and V 4 bases, and 8 bases lay outside the gene matches. The CDR3 runs to 16 residues. Here the CDR3 reads CASSRDRGQWTDTQYF. CDR3 DNA sequence: TGCGCCAGCAGCCGAGACAGGGGGCAATGGACAGATACGCAGTATTTT.

This clonotype was seen a handful of times. The V call is TRBV25-1, the J call TRBJ1-5, with unresolved D. Germline loops: CDR1 MGHDK, CDR2 SYGVNS. The CDR3 extends over 15 amino acids. The V gene lost 1 base and the J gene lost 3 bases, with 10 bases spanning the gap. CDR3 in amino acids: CASSESGHLNQPQHF. CDR3 nucleotide sequence: TGTGCCAGCAGTGAATCTGGTCACCTCAATCAGCCCCAGCATTTT.

The chain joins TRBV28 to TRBJ2-1; possible D gene TRBD2, 7 bases. The germline gives CDR1 MDHEN, CDR2 SYDVKM. This CDR3 is 15 amino acids long. Trimming removed 2 bases from V and 8 bases from J, with 16 bases in between. This chain's CDR3 is CASSLVGGALDEQFF. The CDR3 DNA follows: TGTGCCAGCAGTTTAGTAGGGGGGGCGTTAGATGAGCAGTTCTTC.

This clonotype was observed a single time. The chain couples TRBV28 to TRBJ2-5; the match to TRBD2 covers 16 bases. The germline V gene has CDR1 MDHEN and CDR2 SYDVKM. Trimming took 3 bases from V and 4 from J; bases not matched to a gene: 5. This CDR3 has 17 amino acids. CDR3 region: CASSFGTSGGGGETQYF. The DNA of the CDR3 is TGTGCCAGCAGTTTTGGGACTAGCGGGGGGGGAGGAGAGACCCAGTACTTC. Using reference TRBV28 and TRBJ2-5 for the parts outside the CDR3, the full variable domain is DVKVTQSSRYLVKRTGEKVFLECVQDMDHENMFWYRQDPGLGLRLIYFSYDVKMKEKGDIPEGYSVSREKKERFSLILESASTNQTSMYLCASSFGTSGGGGETQYFGPGTRLLVL.

The V call is TRBV10-3, the J call TRBJ1-1; possibly TRBD1 for D (6 bases). Germline lookup yields CDR1 ENHRY and CDR2 SYGVKD. Trimming pared 10 bases from V and 1 base from J, leaving 7 bases between. The CDR3 totals 11 residues. The CDR3 DNA follows: TGTGCCACGACAGGGAACACTGAAGCTTTCTTT. Protein sequence: CATTGNTEAFF.

This clonotype was detected many times. The chain recombines TRBV12-3 or TRBV12-4 with TRBJ1-1; D is ambiguous. The V end was cut by 6 bases, the J end by 11 bases, with 16 bases between. CDR3 size: 12 residues. The CDR3 sequence: CASSAGLFRAFF. Written as DNA, the CDR3 is TGTGCCAGCAGCGCCGGACTTTTCCGGGCTTTCTTT.

This clonotype has ten or more counts. The CDR3 region is CASSLRGPSYNEQFF. The DNA of the CDR3 is TGTGCCAGCAGTTTAAGGGGGCCCTCCTACAATGAGCAGTTCTTC. V usage is TRBV27 and J usage is TRBJ2-1; 7 bases map to TRBD1. The CDR3 covers 15 residues. V lost 2 bases, J lost 0 bases, and 1 base stayed unmatched. CDR1 and CDR2 (germline): MNHEY, SMNVEV (reference sequence).

The rearrangement links TRBV4-1 to TRBJ1-2, with D possibly being TRBD1 (5 bases). Germline lookup yields CDR1 MGHRA and CDR2 YSYEKL. Trimming shortened V by 2 bases and J by 4 bases, and 14 bases separated the two germline ends. The CDR3 has 15 residues. The CDR3 DNA sequence: TGCGCCAGCAGCCAACGGGACGGCTTTTCCTATGGCTACACCTTC. Its protein is CASSQRDGFSYGYTF.

This clonotype was found a few times. The chain is built from TRBV20-1 and TRBJ2-2; possibly TRBD1 for D (5 bases). The ends were cut back, 5 bases at V and 7 bases at J, with 14 bases in the middle. Germline V gene lookup returns CDR1 DFQATT and CDR2 SNEGSKA (reference sequence). The CDR3 runs to 13 residues. CDR3 bases: TGCAGTGCTCTTACCAGGGTGGGCGGGGAGCTGTTTTTT. Translating it yields CSALTRVGGELFF.

At least ten counts were recorded for this clonotype. The gene calls are TRBV27 and TRBJ2-3; 15 nucleotides align to TRBD2. V was clipped by 5 bases and J by 2 bases; unmatched bases: 5. CDR1 is MNHEY, CDR2 SMNVEV, per germline (reference sequence). This CDR3 has 17 residues. The CDR3 DNA reads TGTGCCAGCAGTCCCTGGACTAGCGGGGGGGCCACAGATACGCAGTATTTT. Protein product: CASSPWTSGGATDTQYF.

This chain connects TRBV6-1 to TRBJ1-1; TRBD1 might be the D (5 bases). CDR1 MNHNS and CDR2 SASEGT come from the germline V gene. V lost 6 bases to trimming and J lost 1 base, with 15 bases between them. There are 15 residues in the CDR3. The CDR3 sequence: CASRRGRTANTEAFF. CDR3 DNA: TGTGCCAGCAGGCGGGGACGGACGGCGAACACTGAAGCTTTCTTT.

The chain joins TRBV6-2 or TRBV6-3 to TRBJ2-3, with 10 positions matching TRBD2. The V gene end was trimmed by 7 bases and the J gene end by 6 bases; junction bases not matched to a gene: 4. Germline V CDR1 and CDR2: MNHEY, SVGEGT. This CDR3 is 13 amino acids long. CDR3 in amino acids: CASTGLASDTQYF. The CDR3 DNA reads TGTGCCAGCACGGGACTAGCGAGCGATACGCAGTATTTT.